This T cell receptor (beta chain) is from a study of blood T cells in healthy people across ages. Overall study findings and caveats: With age, beta diversity per million T cells declined roughly linearly, significantly by 30 to 40. Long-lived donors had more naive CD4+ cells and higher diversity than aged donors.

Germline CDR1 reads SGHTA; CDR2 reads FQGTGA. There are 13 residues in the CDR3. Losses at the gene ends were 6 bases for V and 6 bases for J; bases not matched to a gene: 3. This clonotype was found a few times. Its cognate antigen is unknown. A second about 7 to 11 cycle PCR used barcoded and J-beta primers. The authors tagged each cDNA molecule using a template-switch adaptor with 12 random nucleotides. All samples gave at least 3 million CDR3-containing paired-end reads. TCRdb redid the calling of the 5' RACE reads with MiXCR, one entry per CDR3 protein. The sample yields hundreds of thousands of distinct CDR3 sequences, 32% seen once.

The rearrangement joins TRBV7-3 to TRBJ2-2; 8 bases fit TRBD1. Sequences were obtained from blood. The sequence was obtained from an elderly woman in good health. CDR3 region: CASRPGGAGELFF. CDR3 coding DNA: TGTGCCAGCAGGCCAGGGGGCGCCGGGGAGCTGTTTTTT.